Presented here are 14 T cell receptor beta chains from one specimen sequenced in a study of response to subunit inactivated influenza vaccine. TCRdb processed the RT-PCR reads anew with MiXCR; each CDR3 protein has one entry. Among more than 700,000 distinct CDR3 sequences listed, roughly 20% were seen once. Source: PBMCs from blood, taken less than 6 days after vaccination. These receptors originate from a man aged 50 to 60 who received an inactivated influenza vaccine.

This clonotype was seen more than once but under ten times. The chain couples TRBV6-1 to TRBJ2-1; 7 bases map to TRBD2. The CDR3 consists of 15 residues. Germline CDR1 MNHNS, CDR2 SASEGT. The V and J ends lost 6 bases and 0 bases, in that order; junction bases with no gene match: 5. The CDR3 DNA reads TGTGCCAGCAGGCCCGGGGGGAACTCCTACAATGAGCAGTTCTTC. It is translated as CASRPGGNSYNEQFF.

The rearrangement uses TRBV4-2 and TRBJ1-4, with D possibly TRBD1 on 5 matching bases. Trimming pared 0 bases from V and 7 bases from J, leaving 18 bases between. The CDR3 totals 17 residues. Germline V gene data show CDR1 as LGHNA and CDR2 as YNFKEQ. The CDR3 protein is CASSQDRDPWGVEKLFF. CDR3 bases: TGTGCCAGCAGCCAAGATCGCGACCCCTGGGGGGTTGAAAAACTGTTTTTT.

This clonotype has just a few counts. The V call is TRBV29-1, the J call TRBJ1-1, with D uncertain. The CDR3 is 14 residues long. Per germline, CDR1 SQVTM and CDR2 ANQGSEA. V shed 3 bases and J shed 0 bases, with 11 bases lying between them. CDR3 residues: CSVERRMMNTEAFF. CDR3 in DNA: TGCAGCGTTGAGCGACGGATGATGAACACTGAAGCTTTCTTT. Full variable domain (rest looked up from reference TRBV29-1 and TRBJ1-1): SAVISQKPSRDICQRGTSLTIQCQVDSQVTMMFWYRQQPGQSLTLIATANQGSEATYESGFVIDKFPISRPNLTFSTLTVSNMSPEDSSIYLCSVERRMMNTEAFFGQGTRLTVV.

This clonotype turned up a few times. The rearrangement joins TRBV20-1 to TRBJ1-6; D remains unclear. The CDR3 sequence is 13 residues long. The germline V gene encodes CDR1 DFQATT and CDR2 SNEGSKA (reference sequence). Trimming took off 1 base at V and 11 bases at J, with 12 bases between the two ends. CDR3 in amino acids: CSARGTDWTPLHF. CDR3 nucleotides: TGCAGTGCTAGAGGAACAGACTGGACACCCCTCCACTTT.

This clonotype was counted between two and nine times. The gene calls are TRBV7-2 and TRBJ2-7; no clear D gene. This CDR3 region has 15 residues. V shed 2 bases and J shed 6 bases, with 17 bases lying between them. Germline loops: CDR1 SGHTA, CDR2 FQGNSA. The CDR3 DNA reads TGTGCCAGCAGCTTAATTGGCTCCCCAGCTAGCGAGCAGTACTTC. It encodes CASSLIGSPASEQYF. The full variable domain, in which reference TRBV7-2 and TRBJ2-7 provide the parts outside the CDR3, is GAGVSQSPSNKVTEKGKDVELRCDPISGHTALYWYRQSLGQGLEFLIYFQGNSAPDKSGLPSDRFSAERTGGSVSTLTIQRTQQEDSAVYLCASSLIGSPASEQYFGPGTRLTVT.

The chain couples TRBV11-2 to TRBJ2-3; D may be TRBD1 (5 bases). The CDR3 extends over 13 amino acids. With 2 bases removed from V and 9 bases from J, the gap between germline ends came to 12 bases. The germline V gene encodes CDR1 SGHAT and CDR2 FQNNGV. CDR3 protein: CASSLIQGRTQYF. CDR3 nucleotide sequence: TGTGCCAGCAGCTTAATTCAGGGAAGGACGCAGTATTTT.

This clonotype was recorded a few times. This chain joins TRBV7-2 and TRBJ2-7; perhaps TRBD1 as D (6 bases). Looked up from germline, CDR1 is SGHTA and CDR2 is FQGNSA. The CDR3 runs 14 residues. The germline V and J ends were trimmed by 2 bases and 6 bases, with 14 bases remaining between them. The CDR3 region has the DNA TGTGCCAGCAGCTTACTCAGGGGTGACTCCGAGCAGTACTTC. Protein sequence: CASSLLRGDSEQYF.

V is TRBV3-1 and J is TRBJ2-5; D not certain. Deletions cut 3 bases from V and 1 base from J, with 9 bases between. The CDR3 is 14 amino acids. Per germline, CDR1 LGHDT and CDR2 YNNKEL (reference sequence). DNA for the CDR3: TGTGCCAGCAGCCAGGAGACTCTCCAAGAGACCCAGTACTTC. Its translation is CASSQETLQETQYF.

This clonotype was detected only once. The chain is built from TRBV4-3 and TRBJ2-7, with D possibly matching TRBD1 (6 bases). V was clipped by 0 bases and J by 2 bases, with 11 bases between them. From germline, CDR1 is LGHNA and CDR2 YSLEER. CDR3 size: 15 residues. The CDR3 DNA sequence: TGCGCCAGCAGCCAAGAAGGGACAAATGCCTACGAGCAGTACTTC. This translates into CASSQEGTNAYEQYF.

This clonotype was found a few times. The genes are TRBV20-1 and TRBJ1-1; tentative D call: TRBD1 (6 bases). The CDR3 length is 14 residues. Germline V lookup: CDR1 DFQATT, CDR2 SNEGSKA (reference sequence). V lost 3 bases to trimming and J lost 0 bases, with 11 bases between them. The CDR3 loop is CSASRGRVNTEAFF. CDR3 nucleotides: TGCAGTGCTAGCAGGGGACGGGTGAACACTGAAGCTTTCTTT.

In this sample, this clonotype turned up a few times. The V call is TRBV30, the J call TRBJ1-6; maybe TRBD1 (6 bases). CDR3 length: 16 amino acids. CDR1 and CDR2 (germline): GTSNPN, SVGIG (reference sequence). Trimming cost V 2 bases and J 3 bases, with 14 bases left between them. The CDR3 DNA reads TGTGCCTGGAGTCGCCTTCCCAGGGGCTATAATTCACCCCTCCACTTT. It specifies CAWSRLPRGYNSPLHF.

This clonotype showed up just a few times. The rearrangement uses TRBV7-9 and TRBJ2-5, with D tentatively TRBD2 (5 bases). Trimming cost V 3 bases and J 4 bases, with 6 bases left between them. CDR3 length: 12 amino acids. Germline CDR1 and CDR2: SEHNR and FQNEAQ (reference sequence). The CDR3 coding sequence is TGTGCCAGCAGCTTCGCGGGAGAGACCCAGTACTTC. It codes for CASSFAGETQYF.

This clonotype was counted a few times. The J gene is TRBJ2-4, the V gene TRBV28; 7 bases map to TRBD1. The V gene's germline CDR1 is MDHEN and CDR2 SYDVKM. The J segment lost 0 bases and the V segment lost 5 bases, leaving 4 bases of the junction unmatched. There are 15 residues in the CDR3. DNA of the CDR3: TGTGCCAGCAGTATACAGGGGATAGCCAAAAACATTCAGTACTTC. Translating it yields CASSIQGIAKNIQYF. Filled out from reference TRBV28 and TRBJ2-4, the complete variable domain reads DVKVTQSSRYLVKRTGEKVFLECVQDMDHENMFWYRQDPGLGLRLIYFSYDVKMKEKGDIPEGYSVSREKKERFSLILESASTNQTSMYLCASSIQGIAKNIQYFGAGTRLSVL.

This chain connects TRBV28 to TRBJ2-5; D is perhaps TRBD1 or TRBD2 (6 bases each). The CDR3 contains 13 residues. Germline values: CDR1 MDHEN, CDR2 SYDVKM. The germline V and J ends were trimmed by 5 bases and 5 bases, with 12 bases remaining between them. This chain's CDR3 is CASSPKGGETQYF. CDR3 nucleotides: TGTGCCAGCAGTCCCAAAGGGGGGGAGACCCAGTACTTC.